This TCR beta chain was retrieved from a study of control samples from healthy donors and cancer patients. This CDR3 has 15 residues. Trimming took 2 bases from V and 8 from J, leaving 15 bases between them. Germline CDR1 LGHNA, CDR2 YSLEER. Generated by immunoSEQ multiplex PCR, the TCRdb table keeps only in-frame clones and is missing some. This repertoire shows 15,000 to 20,000 clones, around four fifths found once; its top ten account for 29%. The V call is TRBV4-3, the J call TRBJ1-4; D may be TRBD1 (6 bases). Specimen: PBMCs. The clonotype comes from a woman in her 70s with lung cancer. In DNA form, the CDR3 reads TGCGCCAGCAGCCAAAACAGGGATGCGGACGAAAAACTGTTTTTT. Translation: CASSQNRDADEKLFF.